This T cell receptor beta chain was sequenced for a study of cytomegalovirus exposure and HLA in healthy donors. Study-level points and caveats: Segments of the TCR beta V type were, in most cases, productive about 87% or about 30% of the time in an earlier analysis.

This PCR relied on a set of 60 Vbeta primers and 13 Jbeta primers. Profiled with immunoSEQ multiplex PCR; TCRdb holds only in-frame clones, not every one. This table has 150,000 to 200,000 clones, around 81% appearing once. This CDR3 has 14 amino acids. V was pared by 4 bases and J by 5 bases, with 9 bases of the junction left unmatched. Germline values: CDR1 SGHKS, CDR2 YYEKEE (reference sequence). In this sample, this clone turned up a few times. The target antigen is unknown. The specimen sequenced was PBMCs. The receptor was isolated from a woman in her 30s in good health and CMV-seropositive. The chain has TRBV5-5 and TRBJ2-7, with 7 positions matching TRBD2. CDR3 region: CASSTTSVRDEQYF. The CDR3 DNA sequence: TGTGCCAGCAGCACAACTAGCGTTCGAGACGAGCAGTACTTC.